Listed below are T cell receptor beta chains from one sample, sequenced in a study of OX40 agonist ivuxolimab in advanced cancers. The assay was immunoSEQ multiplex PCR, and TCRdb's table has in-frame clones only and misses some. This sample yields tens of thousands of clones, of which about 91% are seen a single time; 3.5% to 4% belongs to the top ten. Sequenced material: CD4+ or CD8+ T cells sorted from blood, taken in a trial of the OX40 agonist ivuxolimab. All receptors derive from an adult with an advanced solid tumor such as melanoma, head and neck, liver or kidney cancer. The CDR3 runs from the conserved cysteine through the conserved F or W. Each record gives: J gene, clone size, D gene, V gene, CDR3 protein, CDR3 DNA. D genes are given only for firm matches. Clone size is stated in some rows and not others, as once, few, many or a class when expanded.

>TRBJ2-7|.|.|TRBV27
CASSLTLASSYEQYF
TGTGCCAGCAGTTTAACGCTAGCGAGCAGCTACGAGCAGTACTTC
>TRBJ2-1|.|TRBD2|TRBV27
CASSLAGGVGEQFF
TGTGCCAGCAGTCTAGCGGGAGGGGTGGGTGAGCAGTTCTTC
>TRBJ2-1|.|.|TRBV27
CASSPRGGNEQFF
TGTGCCAGCAGTCCCAGGGGGGGCAATGAGCAGTTCTTC
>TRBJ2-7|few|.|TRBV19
CASSSFGEVYEQYF
TGTGCCAGTAGTTCCTTCGGAGAGGTTTACGAGCAGTACTTC
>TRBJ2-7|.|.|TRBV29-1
CSVGQEYYEQYF
TGCAGCGTTGGACAGGAATACTACGAGCAGTACTTC
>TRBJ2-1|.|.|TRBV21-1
CASSKQGGQGPKCGGLGWFF
TGTGCCAGCAGCAAACAAGGGGGACAGGGTCCGAAGTGCGGAGGCCTGGGGTGGTTCTTC
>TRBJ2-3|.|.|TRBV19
CAIQDKLMDTQYF
TGTGCCATCCAGGACAAGTTAATGGATACGCAGTATTTT
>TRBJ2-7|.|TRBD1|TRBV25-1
CASRGQGTGFEQYF
TGTGCCAGCAGAGGACAGGGGACTGGGTTCGAGCAGTACTTC
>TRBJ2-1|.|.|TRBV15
CATSRGRGSGNEQFF
TGTGCCACCAGCAGAGGACGAGGGTCCGGGAATGAGCAGTTCTTC
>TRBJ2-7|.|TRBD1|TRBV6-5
CASSVTGTAVYEQYF
TGTGCCAGCAGTGTAACCGGGACAGCCGTTTACGAGCAGTACTTC
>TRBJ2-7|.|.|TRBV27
CASSTGLGVPAYEQYF
TGTGCCAGCAGTACGGGGCTAGGAGTCCCAGCCTACGAGCAGTACTTC
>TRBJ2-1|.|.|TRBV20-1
CSADQYNEQFF
TGCAGTGCAGATCAGTACAATGAGCAGTTCTTC
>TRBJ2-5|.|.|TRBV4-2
CASSQDWQLIQETQYF
TGTGCCAGCAGCCAAGATTGGCAGTTAATCCAAGAGACCCAGTACTTC
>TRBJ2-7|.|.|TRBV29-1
CSVIGEYEQYF
TGCAGCGTTATCGGGGAATACGAGCAGTACTTC